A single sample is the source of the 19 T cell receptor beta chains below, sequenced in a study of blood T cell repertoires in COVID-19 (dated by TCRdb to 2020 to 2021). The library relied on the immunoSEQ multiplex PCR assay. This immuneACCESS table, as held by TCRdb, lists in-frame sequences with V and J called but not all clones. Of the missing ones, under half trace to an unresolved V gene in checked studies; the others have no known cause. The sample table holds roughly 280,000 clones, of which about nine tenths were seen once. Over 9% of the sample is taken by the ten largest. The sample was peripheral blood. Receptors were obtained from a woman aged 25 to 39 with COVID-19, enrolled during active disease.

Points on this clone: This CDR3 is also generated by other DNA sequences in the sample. The CDR3 region is CASSFTGNTEAFF. CDR3 coding DNA: TGTGCCAGCAGCTTTACGGGGAACACTGAAGCTTTCTTT. This chain joins TRBV7-9 and TRBJ1-1; no clear D. Germline values: CDR1 SEHNR, CDR2 FQNEAQ (reference sequence). The CDR3 runs 13 residues. With 3 bases removed from V and 1 base from J, the gap between germline ends came to 6 bases.

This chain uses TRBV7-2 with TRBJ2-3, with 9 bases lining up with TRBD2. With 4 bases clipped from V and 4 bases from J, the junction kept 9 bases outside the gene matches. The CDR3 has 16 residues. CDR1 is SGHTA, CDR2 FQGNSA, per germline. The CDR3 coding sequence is TGTGCCAGCAGCTCCGTCAGCGGGAGGTTAGCAGATACGCAGTATTTT. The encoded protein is CASSSVSGRLADTQYF.

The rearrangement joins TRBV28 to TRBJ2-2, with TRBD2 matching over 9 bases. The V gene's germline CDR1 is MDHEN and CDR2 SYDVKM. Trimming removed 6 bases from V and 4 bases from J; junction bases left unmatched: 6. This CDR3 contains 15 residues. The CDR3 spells CASRGGRGSTGELFF. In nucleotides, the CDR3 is TGTGCCAGCAGGGGCGGGAGGGGGAGCACCGGGGAGCTGTTTTTT.

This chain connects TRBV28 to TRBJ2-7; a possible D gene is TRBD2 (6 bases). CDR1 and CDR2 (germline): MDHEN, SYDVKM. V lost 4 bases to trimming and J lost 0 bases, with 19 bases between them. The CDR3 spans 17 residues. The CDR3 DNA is TGTGCCAGCAGTTCCCACCCCCTGGCGGGGAGCTCCTACGAGCAGTACTTC. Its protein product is CASSSHPLAGSSYEQYF. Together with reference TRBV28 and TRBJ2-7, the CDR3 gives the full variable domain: DVKVTQSSRYLVKRTGEKVFLECVQDMDHENMFWYRQDPGLGLRLIYFSYDVKMKEKGDIPEGYSVSREKKERFSLILESASTNQTSMYLCASSSHPLAGSSYEQYFGPGTRLTVT.

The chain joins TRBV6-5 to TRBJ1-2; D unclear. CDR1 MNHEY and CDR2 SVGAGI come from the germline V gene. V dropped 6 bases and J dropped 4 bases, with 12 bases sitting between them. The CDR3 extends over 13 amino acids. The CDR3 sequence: CASRTRAPYGYTF. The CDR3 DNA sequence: TGTGCCAGCAGGACGAGGGCCCCCTATGGCTACACCTTC.

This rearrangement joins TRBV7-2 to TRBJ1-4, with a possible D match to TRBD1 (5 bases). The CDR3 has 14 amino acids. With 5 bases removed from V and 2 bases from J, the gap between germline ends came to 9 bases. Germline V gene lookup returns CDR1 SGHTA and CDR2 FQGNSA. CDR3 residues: CASSATATNEKLFF. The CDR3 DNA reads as TGTGCCAGCAGCGCGACAGCGACTAATGAAAAACTGTTTTTT. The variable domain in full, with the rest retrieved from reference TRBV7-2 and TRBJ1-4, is GAGVSQSPSNKVTEKGKDVELRCDPISGHTALYWYRQSLGQGLEFLIYFQGNSAPDKSGLPSDRFSAERTGGSVSTLTIQRTQQEDSAVYLCASSATATNEKLFFGSGTQLSVL.

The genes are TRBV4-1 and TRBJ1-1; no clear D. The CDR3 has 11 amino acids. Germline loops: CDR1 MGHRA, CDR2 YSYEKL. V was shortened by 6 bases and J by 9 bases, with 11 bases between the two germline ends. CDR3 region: CASSRERQAFF. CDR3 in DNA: TGCGCCAGCAGTAGGGAGAGGCAAGCTTTCTTT.

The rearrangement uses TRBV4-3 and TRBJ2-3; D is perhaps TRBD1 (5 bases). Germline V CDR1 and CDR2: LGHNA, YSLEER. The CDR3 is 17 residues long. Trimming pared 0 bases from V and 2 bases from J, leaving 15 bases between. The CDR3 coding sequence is TGCGCCAGCAGCCAAGAGGGAACAGGAGCACCCACAGATACGCAGTATTTT. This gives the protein CASSQEGTGAPTDTQYF.

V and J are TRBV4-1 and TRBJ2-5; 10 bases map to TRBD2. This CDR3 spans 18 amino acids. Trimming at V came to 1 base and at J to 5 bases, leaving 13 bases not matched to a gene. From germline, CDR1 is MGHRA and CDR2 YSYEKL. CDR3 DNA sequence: TGCGCCAGCAGCCAAGCTCTCTCAGCGGGAGGGCGGAGTGAGACCCAGTACTTC. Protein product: CASSQALSAGGRSETQYF.

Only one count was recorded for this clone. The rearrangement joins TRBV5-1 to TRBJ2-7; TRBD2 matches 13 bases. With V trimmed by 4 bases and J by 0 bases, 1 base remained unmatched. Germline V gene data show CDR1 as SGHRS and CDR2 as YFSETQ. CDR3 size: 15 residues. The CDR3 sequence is CASSRTSGSSYEQYF. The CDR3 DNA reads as TGCGCCAGCAGCCGGACTAGCGGGAGCTCCTACGAGCAGTACTTC.

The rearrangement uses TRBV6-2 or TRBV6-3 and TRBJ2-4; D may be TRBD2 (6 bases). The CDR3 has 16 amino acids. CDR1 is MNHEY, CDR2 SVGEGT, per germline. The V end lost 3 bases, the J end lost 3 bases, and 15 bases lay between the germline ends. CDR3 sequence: CASSYVASDGKNIQYF. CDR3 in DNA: TGTGCCAGCAGTTATGTGGCTAGCGACGGCAAAAACATTCAGTACTTC.

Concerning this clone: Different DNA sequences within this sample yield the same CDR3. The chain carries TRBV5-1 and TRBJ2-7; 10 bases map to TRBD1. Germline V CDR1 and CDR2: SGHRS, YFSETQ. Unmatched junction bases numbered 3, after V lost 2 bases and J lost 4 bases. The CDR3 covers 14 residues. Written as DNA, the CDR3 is TGCGCCAGCAGCTTTGGGACAGGGGCATACGAGCAGTACTTC. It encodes CASSFGTGAYEQYF. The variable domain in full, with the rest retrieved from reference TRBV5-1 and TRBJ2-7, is KAGVTQTPRYLIKTRGQQVTLSCSPISGHRSVSWYQQTPGQGLQFLFEYFSETQRNKGNFPGRFSGRQFSNSRSEMNVSTLELGDSALYLCASSFGTGAYEQYFGPGTRLTVT.

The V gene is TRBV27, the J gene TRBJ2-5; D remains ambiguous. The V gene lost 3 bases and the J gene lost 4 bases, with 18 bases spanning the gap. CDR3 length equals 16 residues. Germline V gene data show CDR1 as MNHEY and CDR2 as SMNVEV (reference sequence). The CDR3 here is CASSLVFGHSRETQYF. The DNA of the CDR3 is TGTGCCAGCAGTTTGGTGTTTGGGCACTCCCGAGAGACCCAGTACTTC.

The CDR3 region has the DNA TGCGCCAGCAGCCAAGAAAGGGGGCAGGGGGCTGAAAAACTGTTTTTT. Translation gives CASSQERGQGAEKLFF. This rearrangement joins TRBV4-3 to TRBJ1-4, with 8 bases aligning to TRBD1. This CDR3 contains 16 residues. V lost 0 bases, J lost 7 bases, and 7 bases stayed unmatched. Germline V gene lookup returns CDR1 LGHNA and CDR2 YSLEER.

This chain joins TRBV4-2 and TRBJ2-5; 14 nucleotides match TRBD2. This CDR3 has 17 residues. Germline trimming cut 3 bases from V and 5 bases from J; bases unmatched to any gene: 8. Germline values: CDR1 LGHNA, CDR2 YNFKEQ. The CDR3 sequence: CASSQGGLAGDYETQYF. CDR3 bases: TGTGCCAGCAGCCAGGGGGGACTAGCGGGAGATTATGAGACCCAGTACTTC.

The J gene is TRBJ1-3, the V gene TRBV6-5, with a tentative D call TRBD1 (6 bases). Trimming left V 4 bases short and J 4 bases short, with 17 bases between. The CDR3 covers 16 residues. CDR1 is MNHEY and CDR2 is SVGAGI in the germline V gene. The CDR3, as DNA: TGTGCCAGCAGTTCCTCCTGGGCAGGGGAAGGAAACACCATATATTTT. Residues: CASSSSWAGEGNTIYF.

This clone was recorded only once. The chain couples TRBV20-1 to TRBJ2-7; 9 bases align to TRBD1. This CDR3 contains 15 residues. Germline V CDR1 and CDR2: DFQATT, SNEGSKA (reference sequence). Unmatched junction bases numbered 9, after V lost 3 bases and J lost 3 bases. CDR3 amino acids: CSASWDRVPGYEQYF. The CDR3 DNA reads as TGCAGTGCTAGTTGGGACAGGGTCCCTGGCTACGAGCAGTACTTC.

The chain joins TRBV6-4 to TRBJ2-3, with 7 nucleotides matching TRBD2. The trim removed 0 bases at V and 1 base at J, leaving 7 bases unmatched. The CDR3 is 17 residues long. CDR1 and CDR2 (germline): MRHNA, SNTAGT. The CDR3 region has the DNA TGTGCCAGCAGTGACTCGTCGGGGGGTAGAGGCACAGATACGCAGTATTTT. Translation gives CASSDSSGGRGTDTQYF.

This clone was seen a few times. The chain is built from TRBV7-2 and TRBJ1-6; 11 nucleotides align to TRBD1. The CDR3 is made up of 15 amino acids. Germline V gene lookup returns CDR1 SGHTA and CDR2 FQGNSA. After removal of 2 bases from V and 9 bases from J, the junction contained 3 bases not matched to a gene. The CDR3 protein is CASSLLGQGGSPLHF. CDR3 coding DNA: TGTGCCAGCAGCTTACTGGGACAGGGGGGTTCACCCCTCCACTTT. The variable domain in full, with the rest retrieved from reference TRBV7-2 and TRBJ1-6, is GAGVSQSPSNKVTEKGKDVELRCDPISGHTALYWYRQSLGQGLEFLIYFQGNSAPDKSGLPSDRFSAERTGGSVSTLTIQRTQQEDSAVYLCASSLLGQGGSPLHFGNGTRLTVT.